This paragraph covers one TCR beta chain sequence. This entry is derived from a study of blood T cell repertoires in COVID-19. The wider study: Spain, Italy and the United States supplied samples that represented acute and convalescent COVID-19. T cells, B-cell-depleted T cells, or PBMCs provided the cDNA or gDNA that served as material.

Original processing notes: Reference gene primers were amplified, and this amplification served to estimate nucleated cell counts. Using immunoSEQ multiplex PCR, the repertoire was profiled, and TCRdb retains in-frame clones only, with some absent. The V and J calls and the clone size are those of that table, but D and trimming were determined from the DNA. The sample has some 200,000 clones, 88% seen once. This CDR3 contains 16 residues. The trim removed 2 bases at V and 2 bases at J, leaving 1 base unmatched. Germline CDR1 is MNHEY and CDR2 is SVGAGI. The receptor comes from a man aged 35-49 years with active or convalescent COVID-19. Sequenced input: peripheral blood. The gene calls are TRBV6-5 and TRBJ2-6; 9 nucleotides match TRBD1. The CDR3 protein is CASSYGTGTGANVLTF. CDR3 DNA: TGTGCCAGCAGTTACGGGACAGGGACTGGGGCCAACGTCCTGACTTTC.